Listed below are T cell receptor beta chains from one sample, sequenced in a study of T-cell memory formation after mild COVID-19. TCRdb analysed the 5' RACE reads with MiXCR anew, one entry per CDR3 protein. This table holds about 360,000 distinct CDR3 sequences, approximately 13% found once. Sequenced sample: PBMCs or a T cell subset sorted from them (not recorded which). The receptors come from a man younger than 30 who had mild COVID-19 (a few samples of this study predate the infection). Cell type and time point are not known. Both conserved end residues are part of each CDR3. Each record gives: J gene, V gene, D gene, clone size, CDR3 protein, CDR3 DNA. The D gene is left open where the match is weak. Some rows mark clone size as missing; the rest say once, few, many or name a class of expanded clone.

>TRBJ1-1|TRBV3-1|TRBD1|many
CASSSTGVNTEAFF
TGTGCCAGCAGCTCGACAGGGGTTAACACTGAAGCTTTCTTT
>TRBJ2-5|TRBV11-2|NA|NA
CASSLDPAGETQYF
TGTGCCAGCAGCTTAGATCCAGCGGGAGAGACCCAGTACTTC
>TRBJ1-1|TRBV20-1|NA|NA
CSARDPPGVDTEAFF
TGCAGTGCTAGAGATCCTCCAGGGGTGGACACTGAAGCTTTCTTT
>TRBJ2-5|TRBV4-1|NA|NA
CASSQVGEETQYF
TGCGCCAGCAGCCAAGTGGGGGAAGAGACCCAGTACTTC
>TRBJ2-7|TRBV15|TRBD1|NA
CATSRGTGASYEQYF
TGTGCCACCAGCAGAGGGACAGGCGCTTCCTACGAGCAGTACTTC
>TRBJ2-1|TRBV28|NA|few
CASSLPSRASGAQFF
TGTGCCAGCAGTTTACCCAGTCGCGCTTCAGGTGCGCAGTTCTTC
>TRBJ2-2|TRBV4-3|NA|NA
CASSQDLIPRGAIGELFF
TGCGCCAGCAGCCAAGATTTGATCCCTCGAGGGGCGATCGGGGAGCTGTTTTTT
>TRBJ1-1|TRBV4-3|NA|NA
CASSQHSELSTGSQAFF
TGCGCCAGCAGCCAACACTCGGAGTTATCCACAGGGTCTCAAGCTTTCTTT
>TRBJ2-3|TRBV5-1|TRBD2|NA
CASSSTSGGARDTQYF
TGCGCCAGCAGCTCGACTAGCGGGGGGGCCAGAGATACGCAGTATTTT
>TRBJ1-1|TRBV6-6|NA|NA
CASSYSPGYPAFF
TGTGCCAGCAGTTACTCCCCAGGGTATCCAGCTTTCTTT
>TRBJ1-1|TRBV7-8|NA|many
CASSLEYRVEYTEAFF
TGTGCCAGCAGCTTAGAATACAGGGTAGAATACACTGAAGCTTTCTTT
>TRBJ2-7|TRBV6-2/TRBV6-3|NA|NA
CASRYGYEQYF
TGTGCCAGCAGGTACGGGTACGAGCAGTACTTC
>TRBJ1-1|TRBV16|NA|NA
CASSQSRGSTEAFF
TGTGCCAGCAGCCAATCAAGGGGGTCCACTGAAGCTTTCTTT
>TRBJ2-1|TRBV7-2|NA|NA
CASSRFGQEQFF
TGTGCCAGCAGCCGATTTGGACAGGAGCAGTTCTTC
>TRBJ1-1|TRBV20-1|NA|NA
CSARDREKHTEAFF
TGCAGTGCTAGAGATCGTGAGAAACACACTGAAGCTTTCTTT
>TRBJ1-2|TRBV29-1|TRBD1|few
CSVTGGYGYTF
TGCAGCGTCACAGGGGGCTATGGCTACACCTTC
>TRBJ1-2|TRBV7-2|NA|few
CASSPNSGGHYTF
TGTGCCAGCAGCCCCAACTCAGGCGGACACTACACCTTC
>TRBJ2-3|TRBV12-3/TRBV12-4|TRBD2|many
CASSPRGGYTDTQYF
TGTGCCAGCAGCCCTCGCGGGGGGTACACAGATACGCAGTATTTT
>TRBJ1-2|TRBV4-2|NA|few
CASSHRDDYGYTF
TGTGCCAGCAGCCACAGGGACGACTATGGCTACACCTTC
>TRBJ2-7|TRBV20-1|NA|many
CSARDRATYEQYF
TGCAGTGCTAGAGATCGGGCAACCTACGAGCAGTACTTC
>TRBJ1-2|TRBV7-2|NA|NA
CASSFSWPGKSPLDGYTF
TGTGCCAGCAGCTTTTCGTGGCCGGGTAAGAGTCCGTTGGATGGCTACACCTTC
>TRBJ1-5|TRBV12-3/TRBV12-4|TRBD1|few
CASRPTGDYGPQHF
TGTGCCAGCAGGCCGACAGGGGATTACGGGCCCCAGCATTTT
>TRBJ1-6|TRBV7-9|NA|NA
CASSRDYNSPLHF
TGTGCCAGCAGCCGAGATTATAATTCACCCCTCCACTTT
>TRBJ1-1|TRBV6-6|NA|NA
CASSYGGQVEAFF
TGTGCCAGCAGTTACGGGGGGCAGGTTGAAGCTTTCTTT
>TRBJ1-2|TRBV24-1|NA|NA
CATSVPGSEGYTF
TGTGCCACCAGTGTGCCGGGGAGTGAGGGCTACACCTTC
>TRBJ2-4|TRBV5-5|NA|NA
CATRGVAKNIQYF
TGTGCCACCAGAGGCGTAGCCAAAAACATTCAGTACTTC
>TRBJ1-6|TRBV20-1|TRBD1|few
CSARARGNVGSPLHF
TGCAGTGCTAGAGCCAGGGGGAATGTAGGTTCACCCCTCCACTTT
>TRBJ2-6|TRBV15|NA|few
CATSRDLALSGANVLTF
TGTGCCACCAGCAGAGATTTGGCCCTCTCTGGGGCCAACGTCCTGACTTTC
>TRBJ2-5|TRBV21-1|NA|NA
CARVRGRPQETQYF
TGTGCCAGAGTCCGGGGGCGCCCGCAAGAGACCCAGTACTTC
>TRBJ1-3|TRBV28|TRBD1|few
CASSLAGTGAGNTIYF
TGTGCCAGCAGTTTAGCCGGGACAGGGGCTGGAAACACCATATATTTT
>TRBJ2-7|TRBV10-2|TRBD1|NA
CASRPGQGSEQYF
TGCGCCAGCAGGCCGGGACAGGGGTCTGAGCAGTACTTC
>TRBJ1-5|TRBV10-3|NA|few
CAISEMGDSNQPQHF
TGTGCCATCAGTGAGATGGGCGATAGCAATCAGCCCCAGCATTTT
>TRBJ1-1|TRBV28|TRBD1|NA
CATHQGGGGAFF
TGTGCCACCCACCAGGGGGGTGGGGGGGCTTTCTTT
>TRBJ2-5|TRBV12-3/TRBV12-4|TRBD2|few
CASSFRAGGPETQYF
TGTGCCAGCAGTTTCCGAGCGGGGGGGCCAGAGACCCAGTACTTC
>TRBJ2-3|TRBV7-6|TRBD2|few
CASSLAGGLSAQYF
TGTGCCAGCAGCTTAGCCGGGGGGTTGTCGGCGCAGTATTTT
>TRBJ2-1|TRBV29-1|NA|many
CSVGPRGPPYNEQFF
TGCAGCGTTGGACCGCGGGGGCCCCCCTACAATGAGCAGTTCTTC
>TRBJ2-3|TRBV5-4|TRBD1|NA
CASSLLTGTGSLTDTQYF
TGTGCCAGCAGCCTTCTGACCGGGACAGGGTCCCTCACAGATACGCAGTATTTT
>TRBJ2-5|TRBV20-1|TRBD1|NA
CSAPGTGAGETQYF
TGCAGTGCTCCAGGGACAGGGGCCGGGGAGACCCAGTACTTC
>TRBJ1-5|TRBV6-2/TRBV6-3|NA|NA
CASSTGWRGNQPQHF
TGTGCCAGCAGTACGGGGTGGAGGGGCAATCAGCCCCAGCATTTT
>TRBJ1-5|TRBV2|TRBD1|many
CASSEQGARDQPQHF
TGTGCCAGCAGCGAACAGGGGGCGCGTGATCAGCCCCAGCATTTT
>TRBJ2-5|TRBV20-1|TRBD2|NA
CSARDALAGFETQYF
TGCAGTGCTAGAGATGCCCTAGCGGGGTTTGAGACCCAGTACTTC
>TRBJ1-2|TRBV7-2|NA|few
CASSLARQARSGYTF
TGTGCCAGCAGCTTAGCCCGACAGGCAAGGAGTGGCTACACCTTC
>TRBJ1-1|TRBV7-8|TRBD1|NA
CASRRQGSTEAFF
TGTGCCAGCAGAAGACAGGGTAGCACTGAAGCTTTCTTT
>TRBJ1-2|TRBV12-3/TRBV12-4|TRBD1|few
CASNPGGQSILGYTF
TGTGCCAGCAACCCGGGGGGACAGTCAATTCTTGGCTACACCTTC
>TRBJ1-1|TRBV5-1|NA|NA
CASGLWTVSNTEAFF
TGCGCCAGCGGGTTGTGGACGGTCAGTAACACTGAAGCTTTCTTT
>TRBJ2-3|TRBV5-6|TRBD2|many
CASSLTTSGGPPDTQYF
TGTGCCAGCAGCTTAACGACTAGCGGGGGACCTCCAGATACGCAGTATTTT